This passage covers 15 T cell receptor beta chains from one sample sequenced in a study of blood T cell repertoires in COVID-19. TCRdb keeps only in-frame clones here, not all; method: immunoSEQ multiplex PCR. Of approximately 170,000 clones listed, approximately 90% are singletons. What was sequenced was peripheral blood. These receptors all stem from an elderly woman in a cohort sampled during active or convalescent COVID-19.

This chain's CDR3 is CASSPTTRDSYNSPLHF. The DNA for the CDR3 is TGTGCCAGCTCACCTACCACACGGGACTCCTATAATTCACCCCTCCACTTT. V usage is TRBV18 and J usage is TRBJ1-6; D uncertain. CDR3 length equals 17 residues. The ends were cut back, 3 bases at V and 0 bases at J, with 12 bases in the middle. Germline V gene lookup returns CDR1 KGHSH and CDR2 LQKENI.

This chain joins TRBV9 and TRBJ2-1; perhaps TRBD2 as D (5 bases). CDR1 is SGDLS and CDR2 is YYNGEE in the germline V gene. V was cut by 0 bases and J by 4 bases, with 11 bases left in between. The CDR3 runs to 15 residues. CDR3 DNA sequence: TGTGCCAGCAGCGTAGCGGGGATGGGGTACAATGAGCAGTTCTTC. Translation gives CASSVAGMGYNEQFF.

V and J are TRBV7-8 and TRBJ2-7, with a tentative D call TRBD1 (5 bases). CDR1 and CDR2 (germline): SGHVS, FQNEAQ. This CDR3 is built from 14 residues. V was cut by 3 bases and J by 3 bases, with 12 bases left in between. CDR3 nucleotides: TGTGCCAGCAGCTTCCAGGGATGGGACTACGAGCAGTACTTC. Translating gives CASSFQGWDYEQYF.

J is TRBJ2-2 and V is TRBV15; TRBD1 aligns across 10 bases. Trimming at V came to 3 bases and at J to 6 bases, leaving 4 bases not matched to a gene. The CDR3 is 15 amino acids. Germline assignment: CDR1 LNHNV and CDR2 YYDKDF (reference sequence). The CDR3 spells CATSRETGGPGELFF. The CDR3 nucleotides are TGTGCCACCAGCAGGGAGACAGGGGGCCCCGGGGAGCTGTTTTTT. The full variable domain, completed using reference TRBV15 and TRBJ2-2, is DAMVIQNPRYQVTQFGKPVTLSCSQTLNHNVMYWYQQKSSQAPKLLFHYYDKDFNNEADTPDNFQSRRPNTSFCFLDIRSPGLGDTAMYLCATSRETGGPGELFFGEGSRLTVL.

In this sample, this clone turned up once. The gene calls are TRBV5-6 and TRBJ2-3; 12 nucleotides match TRBD2. CDR3 size: 15 residues. V lost 4 bases, J lost 8 bases, and 8 bases stayed unmatched. Germline V gene lookup returns CDR1 SGHDT and CDR2 YYEEEE. The CDR3 loop is CASSRLAGEFGTQYF. Written as DNA, the CDR3 is TGTGCCAGCAGCCGACTAGCGGGGGAGTTCGGTACGCAGTATTTT.

This clone occurred once. V gene TRBV12-3 or TRBV12-4 combines with J gene TRBJ1-2; D is perhaps TRBD1 (5 bases). Trimming removed 7 bases from V and 10 bases from J, with 16 bases in between. CDR3 length: 12 residues. The CDR3 DNA follows: TGTGCCAGCACCAAGGGGCCAAACACCTACACCTTC. Its translation: CASTKGPNTYTF.

This clone was seen only a few times. The J gene is TRBJ1-3, the V gene TRBV10-3, with 7 bases identical to TRBD1. CDR1 and CDR2 (germline): ENHRY, SYGVKD. The CDR3 contains 17 residues. Trimming at V came to 4 bases and at J to 0 bases, leaving 9 bases not matched to a gene. The CDR3 sequence: CAISVGTGAGSGNTIYF. The CDR3 nucleotides are TGTGCCATCAGTGTTGGTACAGGGGCTGGCTCTGGAAACACCATATATTTT.

The gene calls are TRBV4-1 and TRBJ2-7; 10 bases are a match to TRBD2. This CDR3 spans 17 amino acids. Per the germline V gene, CDR1 is MGHRA and CDR2 is YSYEKL. Germline trimming cut 4 bases from V and 0 bases from J; bases unmatched to any gene: 9. CDR3 sequence reads: CASSLWLAGASSYEQYF. The DNA of the CDR3 is TGCGCCAGCAGCCTCTGGCTAGCGGGGGCGAGCTCCTACGAGCAGTACTTC.

This clone came up a few times. The chain links TRBV7-2 to TRBJ2-2; TRBD2 matches at 8 bases. The CDR3 totals 16 residues. The germline gives CDR1 SGHTA, CDR2 FQGNSA. Trimming cost V 1 base and J 4 bases; bases outside gene matches: 5. The chain's CDR3 is CASSLVAGTGTGELFF. The CDR3 DNA reads TGTGCCAGCAGCTTAGTAGCGGGGACGGGCACCGGGGAGCTGTTTTTT.

The chain links TRBV30 to TRBJ2-7, with 8 bases matching TRBD2. Germline lookup yields CDR1 GTSNPN and CDR2 SVGIG (reference sequence). The CDR3 contains 16 residues. V was pared by 3 bases and J by 4 bases, with 14 bases of the junction left unmatched. The CDR3 nucleotides read TGTGCCTGGAGCCAAGCAGGCGGGGGGATTCATTACGAGCAGTACTTC. Residues: CAWSQAGGGIHYEQYF.

The chain couples TRBV6-5 to TRBJ2-1; a weak D match, TRBD2 (5 bases). The CDR3 contains 14 residues. V lost 8 bases to trimming and J lost 10 bases, with 21 bases between them. Germline CDR1 reads MNHEY; CDR2 reads SVGAGI. The CDR3 is CASGRAGSRGEQFF. The CDR3 DNA is TGTGCCAGCGGTCGGGCGGGTTCCCGAGGGGAGCAGTTCTTC.

The gene calls are TRBV4-2 and TRBJ2-3; 7 bases match TRBD2. V trimming: 0 bases; J trimming: 6 bases; junction bases outside the gene matches: 6. The CDR3 runs 15 residues. The germline gives CDR1 LGHNA, CDR2 YNFKEQ. CDR3 in DNA: TGTGCCAGCAGCCAAGATCGCCGGGAGGCGGATACGCAGTATTTT. Its protein is CASSQDRREADTQYF.

The rearrangement uses TRBV5-4 and TRBJ2-4; weak D call: TRBD1 (5 bases). The V end was cut by 4 bases, the J end by 6 bases, with 20 bases between. This CDR3 comprises 16 residues. Germline V gene sequence: CDR1 SGHNT, CDR2 YYREEE (reference sequence). Here the CDR3 DNA reads TGTGCCAGCAGCGCAAACGACGGTCCTAGGGGAAACATTCAGTACTTC. It is translated as CASSANDGPRGNIQYF.

This chain uses TRBV11-3 with TRBJ2-1; 7 bases match TRBD1. The CDR3 consists of 16 residues. CDR1 is SGHNT and CDR2 is YENEEA in the germline V gene. Trimming at V came to 5 bases and at J to 0 bases, leaving 7 bases not matched to a gene. The CDR3 nucleotides read TGTGCCAGCAGCCAATGGACAGGACTCTCCTACAATGAGCAGTTCTTC. Protein product: CASSQWTGLSYNEQFF.

The DNA for the CDR3 is TGTGCCAGCAGATTCCTCGGACTCGGGGAAAACACCATATATTTT. This gives the protein CASRFLGLGENTIYF. The V gene is TRBV28, the J gene TRBJ1-3, with D unclear. CDR1 MDHEN and CDR2 SYDVKM come from the germline V gene. V gave up 6 bases and J gave up 6 bases, with 18 bases separating them. The CDR3 runs to 15 residues.